Listed here are 14 T cell receptor beta chains from one sample, sequenced in a study of response to subunit inactivated influenza vaccine. TCRdb re-analysed the RT-PCR reads in MiXCR, keeping a single row per CDR3 protein. The data hold under 800,000 distinct CDR3 sequences, with approximately 15% observed a single time. The sample here was PBMCs from blood, taken less than 15 days before vaccination. The receptors here all came from a man aged 45-65 years who received an inactivated influenza vaccine.

This clonotype was observed a few times. The rearrangement links TRBV3-1 to TRBJ2-3; 8 nucleotides align to TRBD2. Germline CDR1 is LGHDT and CDR2 is YNNKEL (reference sequence). V shed 4 bases and J 3 bases; nucleotides not matched to a gene: 12. This CDR3 is built from 17 residues. Here the CDR3 reads CASSPFRRSGSTDTQYF. The CDR3, as DNA: TGTGCCAGCAGCCCCTTCCGCAGGAGCGGGAGTACAGATACGCAGTATTTT.

In this sample, this clonotype turned up many times. This chain uses TRBV12-3 or TRBV12-4 with TRBJ2-7, with a weak D call TRBD1 (5 bases). The CDR3 is made up of 15 amino acids. Trimming removed 6 bases at V and 3 bases at J, with 18 bases between. The CDR3 DNA sequence: TGTGCCAGCAGCCGAGACCAGGGTACTATCTACGAGCAGTACTTC. Protein product: CASSRDQGTIYEQYF.

The genes are TRBV7-9 and TRBJ2-7; 7 bases map to TRBD1. The CDR3 length is 15 residues. V shed 4 bases and J 2 bases; nucleotides not matched to a gene: 8. The germline V gene has CDR1 SEHNR and CDR2 FQNEAQ (reference sequence). CDR3 in DNA: TGTGCCAGCAGCTCACCCAGAGACAGGGCCTACGAGCAGTACTTC. Translation: CASSSPRDRAYEQYF.

The genes are TRBV7-8 and TRBJ2-5, with D perhaps TRBD2 (6 bases). This CDR3 is 12 amino acids long. Trimming removed 6 bases from V and 9 bases from J, with 14 bases in between. Germline values: CDR1 SGHVS, CDR2 FQNEAQ. In DNA, the CDR3 is TGTGCCAGCAGTTGGGGCGGAGGGGCCCAGTACTTC. Translating it yields CASSWGGGAQYF.

The chain carries TRBV6-5 and TRBJ2-7; weak D call: TRBD1 (6 bases). Trimming removed 2 bases from V and 4 bases from J, with 12 bases in between. Germline V gives CDR1 MNHEY, CDR2 SVGAGI. The CDR3 is made up of 14 amino acids. DNA of the CDR3: TGTGCCAGCAGTTACGGGCAGGGGTGGTACGAGCAGTACTTC. This sequence encodes CASSYGQGWYEQYF.

CDR3 nucleotide sequence: TGTGCCTGGGGAAAAATCATGAGGGGCCCCGCCCCCACAGATACGCAGTATTTT. Translating it yields CAWGKIMRGPAPTDTQYF. The V and J genes are TRBV30 and TRBJ2-3, with D perhaps assigned TRBD1 or TRBD2 (5 bases each). The CDR3 consists of 18 residues. Germline V gene lookup returns CDR1 GTSNPN and CDR2 SVGIG (reference sequence). The germline V and J ends were trimmed by 5 bases and 2 bases, with 26 bases remaining between them.

This clonotype occurred a few times. V usage is TRBV2 and J usage is TRBJ2-3; TRBD2 matches at 14 bases. CDR3 length: 15 residues. The germline V gene has CDR1 SNHLY and CDR2 FYNNEI. With V trimmed by 5 bases and J by 5 bases, 3 bases remained unmatched. CDR3 DNA: TGTGCCAGCAGTATGGGACTAGCGGGAGTAGATACGCAGTATTTT. Encoded protein: CASSMGLAGVDTQYF.

The chain combines TRBV6-5 with TRBJ1-2; D unclear. Trimming shortened V by 4 bases and J by 5 bases, and 14 bases separated the two germline ends. CDR1 MNHEY and CDR2 SVGAGI come from the germline V gene. The CDR3 is made up of 14 amino acids. For the CDR3, the DNA is TGTGCCAGCAGTTCCCTTATTTCGTCGTATGGCTACACCTTC. Its protein product is CASSSLISSYGYTF.

In this sample, this clonotype turned up many times. The chain couples TRBV7-9 to TRBJ1-2; D not certain. The CDR3 length is 12 residues. V lost 2 bases to trimming and J lost 6 bases, with 7 bases between them. CDR1 and CDR2 from the germline V gene are SEHNR and FQNEAQ (reference sequence). The CDR3 sequence: CASSLRGHGYTF. Here the CDR3 DNA reads TGTGCCAGCAGCTTACGGGGTCATGGCTACACCTTC.

A few counts support this clonotype. The chain uses TRBV20-1 and TRBJ2-1, with 8 positions matching TRBD2. Germline loops: CDR1 DFQATT, CDR2 SNEGSKA (reference sequence). V lost 4 bases to trimming and J lost 7 bases; unmatched junction nucleotides: 9. The CDR3 length is 14 residues. CDR3 region: CSATRGGQSNEQFF. The CDR3 DNA reads TGCAGTGCTACACGGGGGGGCCAGTCGAATGAGCAGTTCTTC.

At least ten counts were recorded for this clonotype. This chain connects TRBV5-1 to TRBJ1-1; D is ambiguous. The CDR3 runs 14 residues. Trimming left V 0 bases short and J 0 bases short, with 6 bases between. Germline-derived CDR1 and CDR2 are SGHRS and YFSETQ. The CDR3 DNA reads as TGCGCCAGCAGCTTGGCGGTACTGAACACTGAAGCTTTCTTT. This encodes CASSLAVLNTEAFF.

This clonotype occurred a few times. The chain couples TRBV11-2 to TRBJ2-5, with 7 nucleotides matching TRBD2. Germline trimming cut 1 base from V and 5 bases from J; bases unmatched to any gene: 16. Germline V lookup: CDR1 SGHAT, CDR2 FQNNGV. This CDR3 is built from 18 residues. For the CDR3, the DNA is TGTGCCAGCAGCTTAGGATGGGGACTAAAGGACCCCCAGGAGACCCAGTACTTC. It specifies CASSLGWGLKDPQETQYF.

This clonotype was seen a few times. The chain is built from TRBV20-1 and TRBJ2-7, with a tentative D call TRBD2 (6 bases). The V and J ends lost 6 bases and 3 bases respectively, with 15 bases between them. The CDR3 is 13 amino acids. The germline V gene encodes CDR1 DFQATT and CDR2 SNEGSKA (reference sequence). In DNA form, the CDR3 reads TGCAGTGCGACGGTGCCGGGGGACTACGAGCAGTACTTC. Encoded protein: CSATVPGDYEQYF.

This clonotype turned up a few times. This rearrangement joins TRBV29-1 to TRBJ1-2; D gene ambiguous. V shed 5 bases and J shed 4 bases, with 11 bases lying between them. The germline gives CDR1 SQVTM, CDR2 ANQGSEA. The CDR3 runs 12 residues. The CDR3: CSVPHGGYGYTF. CDR3 nucleotide sequence: TGCAGCGTTCCCCACGGAGGCTATGGCTACACCTTC.